This T cell receptor beta chain was recovered during a study of radiation and T cells in renal cell carcinoma. Whole-study context: Nephrectomy followed 15 Gy stereotactic body radiation by 4 weeks.

Time point reported: baseline pretreatment blood. Treatment of the sample: 15 Gy SBRT to primary tumor, nephrectomy 4 weeks later. Clear cell pathology was present in this patient's renal cell carcinoma. Study findings and constraints: Top tumor clonotypes rose in blood 2 weeks post-radiation, then contracted. Pretreatment tumor biopsies were lacking, so baseline clonotypes are unknown.

J gave up 2 bases and V 6 bases, and 4 bases lay outside the gene matches. The CDR3 has 14 residues. Per the germline V gene, CDR1 is SNHLY and CDR2 is FYNNEI. Sequencing was performed with immunoSEQ multiplex PCR; in TCRdb, only in-frame clones are kept and a portion is missing. The table records over 120,000 clones, more than 70% of them present only once. This clone was recorded only once. The antigen is undetermined. The genes are TRBV2 and TRBJ2-7; 10 nucleotides match TRBD1. This clonotype was sampled from a woman between 45 and 60 years old with renal cell carcinoma. Source: blood, taken from a patient whose treatment included radiotherapy and nephrectomy. CDR3 in DNA: TGTGCCAGCAGAACCGGGACAGGGGCCTACGAGCAGTACTTC. It specifies CASRTGTGAYEQYF.